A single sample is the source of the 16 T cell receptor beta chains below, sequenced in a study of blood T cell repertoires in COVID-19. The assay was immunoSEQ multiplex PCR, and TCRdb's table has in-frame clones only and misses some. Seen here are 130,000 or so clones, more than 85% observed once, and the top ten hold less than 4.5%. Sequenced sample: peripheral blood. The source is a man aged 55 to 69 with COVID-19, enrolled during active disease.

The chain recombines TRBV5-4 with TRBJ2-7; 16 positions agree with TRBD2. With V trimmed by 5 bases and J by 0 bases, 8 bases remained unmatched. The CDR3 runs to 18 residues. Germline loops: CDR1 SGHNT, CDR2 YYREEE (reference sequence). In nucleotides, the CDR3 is TGTGCCAGCAGACCGGGACTAGCGGGGGGGCCCAGCTCCTACGAGCAGTACTTC. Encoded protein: CASRPGLAGGPSSYEQYF.

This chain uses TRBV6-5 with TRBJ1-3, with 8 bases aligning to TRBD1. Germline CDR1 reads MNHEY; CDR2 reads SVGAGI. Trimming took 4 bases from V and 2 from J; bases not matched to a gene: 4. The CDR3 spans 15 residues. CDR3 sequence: CASSSTGAPGNTIYF. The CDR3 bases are TGTGCCAGCAGTTCGACAGGGGCACCTGGAAACACCATATATTTT.

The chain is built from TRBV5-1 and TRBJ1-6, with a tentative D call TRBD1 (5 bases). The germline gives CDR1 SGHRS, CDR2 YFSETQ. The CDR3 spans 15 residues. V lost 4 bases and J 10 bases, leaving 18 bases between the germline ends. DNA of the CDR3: TGCGCCAGCAGCCGTTCAGGGATGGTGGGATCACCCCTCCACTTT. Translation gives CASSRSGMVGSPLHF.

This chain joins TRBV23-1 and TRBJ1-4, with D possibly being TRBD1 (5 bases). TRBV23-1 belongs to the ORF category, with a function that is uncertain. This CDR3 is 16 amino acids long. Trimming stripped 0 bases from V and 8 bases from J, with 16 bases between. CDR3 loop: CASSQSEGAVEEKLFF. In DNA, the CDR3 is TGCGCCAGCAGTCAATCGGAAGGGGCCGTCGAAGAAAAACTGTTTTTT.

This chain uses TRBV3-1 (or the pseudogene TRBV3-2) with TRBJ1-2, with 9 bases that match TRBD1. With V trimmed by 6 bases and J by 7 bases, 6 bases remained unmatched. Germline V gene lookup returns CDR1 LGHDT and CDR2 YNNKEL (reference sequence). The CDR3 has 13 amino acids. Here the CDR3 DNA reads TGTGCCAGCAGACCGACAGGGGGGGGTGGCTACACCTTC. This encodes CASRPTGGGGYTF.

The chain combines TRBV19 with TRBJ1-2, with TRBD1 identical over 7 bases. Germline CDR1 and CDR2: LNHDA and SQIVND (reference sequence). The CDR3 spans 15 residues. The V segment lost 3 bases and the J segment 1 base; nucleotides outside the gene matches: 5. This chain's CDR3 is CASSIPTGNNYGYTF. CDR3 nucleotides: TGTGCCAGTAGTATCCCGACAGGGAATAACTATGGCTACACCTTC.

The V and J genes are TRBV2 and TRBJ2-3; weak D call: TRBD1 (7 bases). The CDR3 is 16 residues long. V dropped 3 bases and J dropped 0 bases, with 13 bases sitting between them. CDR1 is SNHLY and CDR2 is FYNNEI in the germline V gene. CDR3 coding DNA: TGTGCCAGCAGTGAGGTATCAGGGGGGAGCACAGATACGCAGTATTTT. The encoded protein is CASSEVSGGSTDTQYF.

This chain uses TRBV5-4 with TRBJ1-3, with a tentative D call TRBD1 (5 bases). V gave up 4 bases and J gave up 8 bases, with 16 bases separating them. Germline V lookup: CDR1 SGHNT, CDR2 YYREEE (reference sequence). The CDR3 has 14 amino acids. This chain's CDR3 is CASSTGVNGDTIYF. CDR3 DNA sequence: TGTGCCAGCAGCACGGGGGTGAATGGGGACACCATATATTTT.

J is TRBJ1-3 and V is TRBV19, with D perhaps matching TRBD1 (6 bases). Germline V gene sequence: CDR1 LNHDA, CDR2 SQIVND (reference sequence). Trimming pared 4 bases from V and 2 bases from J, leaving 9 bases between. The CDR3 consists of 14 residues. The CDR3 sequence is CASSRTGTGNTIYF. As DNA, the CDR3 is TGTGCCAGTAGTAGAACAGGGACTGGAAACACCATATATTTT.

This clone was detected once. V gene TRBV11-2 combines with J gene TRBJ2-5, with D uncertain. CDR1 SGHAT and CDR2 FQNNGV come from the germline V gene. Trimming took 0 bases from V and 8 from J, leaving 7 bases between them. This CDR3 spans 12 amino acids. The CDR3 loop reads CASSLEGVTQYF. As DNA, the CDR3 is TGTGCCAGCAGCTTAGAGGGCGTTACCCAGTACTTC.

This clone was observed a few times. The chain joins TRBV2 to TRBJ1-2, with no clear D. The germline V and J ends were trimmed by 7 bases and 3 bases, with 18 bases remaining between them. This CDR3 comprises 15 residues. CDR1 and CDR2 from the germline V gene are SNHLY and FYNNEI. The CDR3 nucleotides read TGTGCCAGCAAAGGGCCCGGGATCGAATACTATGGCTACACCTTC. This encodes CASKGPGIEYYGYTF.

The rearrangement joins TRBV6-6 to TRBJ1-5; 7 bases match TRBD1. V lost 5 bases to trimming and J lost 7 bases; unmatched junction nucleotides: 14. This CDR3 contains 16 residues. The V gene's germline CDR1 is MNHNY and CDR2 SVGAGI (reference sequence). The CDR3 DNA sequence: TGTGCCAGCAGTCACCACAGGGGAACGACGTTCCAGCCCCAGCATTTT. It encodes CASSHHRGTTFQPQHF.

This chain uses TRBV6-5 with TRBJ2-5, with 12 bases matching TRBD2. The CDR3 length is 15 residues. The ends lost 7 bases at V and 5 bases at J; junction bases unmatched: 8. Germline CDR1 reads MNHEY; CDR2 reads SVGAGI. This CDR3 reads CASIEGLAGKETQYF. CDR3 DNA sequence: TGTGCCAGCATCGAAGGACTAGCGGGGAAGGAGACCCAGTACTTC.

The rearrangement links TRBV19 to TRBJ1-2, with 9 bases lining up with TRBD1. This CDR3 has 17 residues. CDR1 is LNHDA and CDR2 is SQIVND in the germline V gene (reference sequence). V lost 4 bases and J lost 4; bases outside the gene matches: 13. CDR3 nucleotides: TGTGCCAGTAGTACTCATCGGGGACAGGGAGTAGCCTATGGCTACACCTTC. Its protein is CASSTHRGQGVAYGYTF.

The CDR3 protein is CAWSVGGRGQETQYF. CDR3 sequence (DNA): TGTGCCTGGAGTGTAGGGGGCAGGGGACAAGAGACCCAGTACTTC. This chain uses TRBV30 with TRBJ2-5; the match to TRBD1 covers 7 bases. Germline V gives CDR1 GTSNPN, CDR2 SVGIG (reference sequence). J lost 2 bases, V lost 0 bases, and 6 bases had no gene match. CDR3 length: 15 residues.

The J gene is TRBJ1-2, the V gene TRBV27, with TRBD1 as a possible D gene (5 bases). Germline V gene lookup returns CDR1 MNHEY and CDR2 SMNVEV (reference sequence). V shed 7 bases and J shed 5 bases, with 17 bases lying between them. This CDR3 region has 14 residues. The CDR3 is CASTPGGMAYGYTF. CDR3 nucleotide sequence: TGTGCCAGCACGCCCGGGGGGATGGCTTATGGCTACACCTTC.